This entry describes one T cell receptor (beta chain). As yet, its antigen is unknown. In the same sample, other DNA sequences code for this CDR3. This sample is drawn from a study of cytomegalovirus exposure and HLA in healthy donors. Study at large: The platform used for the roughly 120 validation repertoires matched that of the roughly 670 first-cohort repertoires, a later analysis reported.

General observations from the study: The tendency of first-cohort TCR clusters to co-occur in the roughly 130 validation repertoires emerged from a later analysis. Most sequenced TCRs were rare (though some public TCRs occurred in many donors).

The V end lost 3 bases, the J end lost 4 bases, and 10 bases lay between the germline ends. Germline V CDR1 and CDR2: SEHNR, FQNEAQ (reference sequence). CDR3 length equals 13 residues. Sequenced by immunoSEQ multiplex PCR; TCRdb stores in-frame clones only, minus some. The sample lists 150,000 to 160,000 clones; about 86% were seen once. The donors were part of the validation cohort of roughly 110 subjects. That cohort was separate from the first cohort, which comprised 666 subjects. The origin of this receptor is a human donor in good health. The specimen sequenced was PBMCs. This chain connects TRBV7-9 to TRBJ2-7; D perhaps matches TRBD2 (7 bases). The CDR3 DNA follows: TGTGCCAGCAGCTTGGGGAGGGGGTACGAGCAGTACTTC. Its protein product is CASSLGRGYEQYF. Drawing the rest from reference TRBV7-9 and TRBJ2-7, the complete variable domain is DTGVSQNPRHKITKRGQNVTFRCDPISEHNRLYWYRQTLGQGPEFLTYFQNEAQLEKSRLLSDRFSAERPKGSFSTLEIQRTEQGDSAMYLCASSLGRGYEQYFGPGTRLTVT.